The clone carrying this TCR beta chain was detected only a few times. Relying on iRepertoire HTBI primers and Arm-PCR of CDR3 regions, the team built TCR beta libraries. TCRdb redid the calling of the multiplex PCR reads with MiXCR, one entry per CDR3 protein. The sample includes over 300,000 distinct CDR3 sequences, roughly a fifth of them seen just once. These data belong to a study of regulatory T cells in long-lasting Graves disease. As to time point: persistent/refractory GD, antithyroid drugs over 5 years with positive TRAb. RNA from PBMCs was the source of the TCR library. Patients met American Thyroid Association criteria for Graves' disease. A volume of 7 to 9.5 milliliters of peripheral blood was collected in EDTA tubes. The germline gives CDR1 MDHEN, CDR2 SYDVKM. With 6 bases removed from V and 4 bases from J, the gap between germline ends came to 16 bases. The CDR3 contains 15 residues.

The chain joins TRBV28 to TRBJ1-3; D gene uncertain. The TCR comes from a female donor with Graves disease. This material consisted of peripheral blood mononuclear cells (PBMCs), taken when the disease was refractory, from a patient treated with antithyroid drugs. DNA of the CDR3: TGTGCCAGCAGCCGCGGTTCAGTTAACGGAAACACCATATATTTT. Its protein is CASSRGSVNGNTIYF.